This T cell receptor (beta chain) was observed in a study of cytomegalovirus exposure and HLA in healthy donors. In germline, CDR1 is SNHLY, CDR2 FYNNEI. Unmatched junction bases numbered 17, after V lost 9 bases and J lost 5 bases. This CDR3 is 17 amino acids long. PCR employed 60 Vbeta and 13 Jbeta primers. Data came from immunoSEQ multiplex PCR; TCRdb stores just in-frame clones and leaves some out. This table has around 130,000 clones, about 79% appearing once. The rearrangement links TRBV2 to TRBJ2-3, with TRBD1 identical over 10 bases. What was sequenced was PBMCs. This TCR derives from a young woman in good health and CMV-seropositive. CDR3 protein: CARLKAPTGGIGDTQYF. The CDR3 region has the DNA TGTGCCAGGCTTAAGGCCCCGACAGGGGGCATTGGAGATACGCAGTATTTT.